This TCR beta chain is from a study of shared T cell receptors in the human thymus. This clone was counted between two and nine times. The V and J ends lost 2 bases and 3 bases respectively, with 14 bases between them. CDR3 length: 16 amino acids. CDR1 and CDR2 (germline): SGHTA, FQGNSA. The protocol was immunoSEQ multiplex PCR, while the TCRdb copy is restricted to in-frame clones and leaves out a portion. Of 450,000 to 650,000 clones in the sample, 75% to 80% were seen once. The data were also submitted as part of a second study, on human thymus T cells.

This chain joins TRBV7-2 and TRBJ2-1, with D perhaps matching TRBD2 (5 bases). The sequence was collected from a boy under three years old with a congenital heart defect. Sequenced material: thymocytes. The CDR3 region has the DNA TGTGCCAGCAGCTTACCTGCCCGGACTGGCTACAATGAGCAGTTCTTC. Residues: CASSLPARTGYNEQFF.